This TCR beta chain emerged from a study of monozygotic twins with cystic fibrosis. Overall study results and limits: Monozygotic CF twins shared more identical nucleotide clonotypes than unrelated patients. Age, concordance and disease severity did not associate with shared CDR3 numbers. The repertoire was suggested to be naive-dominated, clonality median around 0.0089. V usage most resembled the co-twin in 13 of 16 pairs.

The ends lost 0 bases at V and 3 bases at J; junction bases unmatched: 0. This CDR3 comprises 15 residues. Germline-derived CDR1 and CDR2 are SEHNR and FQNEAQ (reference sequence). As to this clone: The antigen remains undetermined.

Generated by immunoSEQ multiplex PCR, the TCRdb table keeps only in-frame clones and is missing some. Of 25,000 to 40,000 clones listed, approximately 96% were seen once; the top ten hold 0.15% to 0.2%. Sequencing was performed on blood. The source is a girl aged 2-10 years with cystic fibrosis. V and J are TRBV7-9 and TRBJ2-2; 8 bases are shared with TRBD2. The CDR3 loop reads CASSLAGRDTGELFF. DNA of the CDR3: TGTGCCAGCAGCTTAGCCGGGAGGGACACCGGGGAGCTGTTTTTT.